The present T cell receptor (beta chain) was sequenced within a study of blood T cell repertoires in COVID-19. Study overall: Sites in the United States, Italy and Spain provided acute and convalescent COVID-19 samples.

Authors' analysis steps: Reference gene primers were amplified, and this amplification served to estimate nucleated cell counts. Generated by immunoSEQ multiplex PCR, the TCRdb table keeps only in-frame clones and is missing some. That table supplies the V and J calls and clone size; D and trimming were determined from the DNA. The data show about 170,000 clones, approximately 86% seen once. CDR3 length equals 14 residues. Germline V lookup: CDR1 MNHEY, CDR2 SVGAGI. V was shortened by 6 bases and J by 3 bases, with 12 bases between the two germline ends. The receptor was derived from a woman of 80 years or more with COVID-19, enrolled during active disease. This chain connects TRBV6-5 to TRBJ1-5; D is undetermined. Sequencing was carried out using peripheral blood. Here the CDR3 DNA reads TGTGCCAGCAGCACCGGACTGCCCAATCAGCCCCAGCATTTT. This encodes CASSTGLPNQPQHF.